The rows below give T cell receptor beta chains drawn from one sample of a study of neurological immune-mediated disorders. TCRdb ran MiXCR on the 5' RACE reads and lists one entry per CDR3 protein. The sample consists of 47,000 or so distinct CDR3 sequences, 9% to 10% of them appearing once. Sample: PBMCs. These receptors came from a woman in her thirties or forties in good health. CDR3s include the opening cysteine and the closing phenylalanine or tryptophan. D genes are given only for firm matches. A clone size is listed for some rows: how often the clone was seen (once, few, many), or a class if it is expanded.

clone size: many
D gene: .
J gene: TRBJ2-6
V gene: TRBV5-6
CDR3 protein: CASSFRASGANVLTF
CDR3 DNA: TGTGCCAGCAGCTTTCGGGCCTCTGGGGCCAACGTCCTGACTTTC

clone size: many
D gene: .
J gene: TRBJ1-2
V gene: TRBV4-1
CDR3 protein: CASSQRDRKKEDYGYTF
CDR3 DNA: TGCGCCAGCAGCCAACGTGACCGGAAGAAGGAGGACTATGGCTACACCTTC

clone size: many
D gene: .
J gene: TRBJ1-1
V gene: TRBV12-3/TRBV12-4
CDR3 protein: CASSPPLNSEAFF
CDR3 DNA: TGTGCCAGCAGCCCACCTCTCAACTCTGAAGCTTTCTTT

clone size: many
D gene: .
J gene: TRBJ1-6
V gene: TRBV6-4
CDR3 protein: CARPTGTGSKAYNSPLHF
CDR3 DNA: TGTGCCAGGCCAACCGGGACCGGGAGTAAAGCCTATAATTCACCCCTCCACTTT

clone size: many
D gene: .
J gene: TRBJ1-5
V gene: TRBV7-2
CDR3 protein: CASSVGRGQPQHF
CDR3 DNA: TGTGCCAGCAGCGTTGGGCGGGGTCAGCCCCAGCATTTT

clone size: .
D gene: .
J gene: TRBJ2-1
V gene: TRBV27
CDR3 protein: CASSKGLERRNEQFF
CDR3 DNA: TGTGCCAGCAGTAAAGGGCTCGAACGACGAAATGAGCAGTTCTTC

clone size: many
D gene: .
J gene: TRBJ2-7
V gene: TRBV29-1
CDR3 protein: CSVAHSRGVGEQYF
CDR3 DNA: TGCAGCGTAGCCCACTCGCGCGGAGTAGGAGAGCAGTACTTC

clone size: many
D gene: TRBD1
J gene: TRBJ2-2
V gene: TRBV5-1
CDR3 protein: CASRPGTGNTGELFF
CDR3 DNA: TGCGCCAGCAGACCCGGGACAGGGAACACCGGGGAGCTGTTTTTT

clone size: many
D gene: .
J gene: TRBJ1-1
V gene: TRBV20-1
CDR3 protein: CSAGRTVSEAFF
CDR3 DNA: TGCAGTGCTGGACGGACAGTTTCTGAAGCTTTCTTT

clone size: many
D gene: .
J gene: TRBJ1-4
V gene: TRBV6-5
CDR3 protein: CASSLGGHGEKLFF
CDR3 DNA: TGTGCCAGCAGCTTGGGGGGGCATGGAGAAAAACTGTTTTTT

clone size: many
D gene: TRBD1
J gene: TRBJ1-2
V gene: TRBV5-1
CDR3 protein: CASTPTGQGSNGYTF
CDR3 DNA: TGCGCCAGCACCCCAACGGGACAGGGTTCAAATGGCTACACCTTC

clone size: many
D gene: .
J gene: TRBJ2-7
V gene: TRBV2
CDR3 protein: CATLAVASYEQYF
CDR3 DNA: TGTGCCACCCTAGCTGTCGCCTCCTACGAGCAGTACTTC

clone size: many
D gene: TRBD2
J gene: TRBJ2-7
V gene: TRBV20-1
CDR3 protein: CSARRGGSSYEQYF
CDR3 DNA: TGCAGTGCTAGACGGGGGGGGAGCTCCTACGAGCAGTACTTC

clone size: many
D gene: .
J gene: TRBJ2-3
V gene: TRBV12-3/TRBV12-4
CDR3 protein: CASSGGQGTDTQYF
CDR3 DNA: TGTGCCAGCAGCGGCGGGCAGGGCACAGATACGCAGTATTTT

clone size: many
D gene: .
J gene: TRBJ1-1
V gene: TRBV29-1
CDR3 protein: CSVSDWNTEAFF
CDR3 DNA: TGCAGCGTTTCCGACTGGAACACTGAAGCTTTCTTT

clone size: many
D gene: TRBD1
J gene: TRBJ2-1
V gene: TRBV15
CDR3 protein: CATGDRRPDEQFF
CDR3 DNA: TGTGCCACCGGGGACAGGCGGCCGGATGAGCAGTTCTTC

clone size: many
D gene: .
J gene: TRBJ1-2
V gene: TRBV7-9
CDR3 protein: CASSLEAGVYGYTF
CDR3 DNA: TGTGCCAGCAGCTTAGAGGCGGGGGTCTATGGCTACACCTTC

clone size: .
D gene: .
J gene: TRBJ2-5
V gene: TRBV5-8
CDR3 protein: CASSTYKEETQYF
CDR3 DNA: TGTGCCAGCAGCACCTACAAGGAAGAGACCCAGTACTTC

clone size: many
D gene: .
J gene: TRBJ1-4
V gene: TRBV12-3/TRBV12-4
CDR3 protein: CASSSPWGEEKLFF
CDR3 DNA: TGTGCCAGCAGTTCTCCCTGGGGAGAGGAAAAACTGTTTTTT

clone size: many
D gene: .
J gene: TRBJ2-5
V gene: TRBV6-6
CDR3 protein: CASSPSTDKQYF
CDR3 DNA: TGTGCCAGCAGTCCCTCGACAGACAAGCAGTACTTC

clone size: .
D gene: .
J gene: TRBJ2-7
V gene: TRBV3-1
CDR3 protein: CASSQVTIGEQYF
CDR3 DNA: TGTGCTAGCAGCCAAGTGACTATCGGCGAGCAGTACTTC

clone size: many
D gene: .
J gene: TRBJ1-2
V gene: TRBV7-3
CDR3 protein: CASSLLQTNYGYTF
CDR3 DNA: TGTGCCAGCAGCTTACTCCAAACTAACTATGGCTACACCTTC